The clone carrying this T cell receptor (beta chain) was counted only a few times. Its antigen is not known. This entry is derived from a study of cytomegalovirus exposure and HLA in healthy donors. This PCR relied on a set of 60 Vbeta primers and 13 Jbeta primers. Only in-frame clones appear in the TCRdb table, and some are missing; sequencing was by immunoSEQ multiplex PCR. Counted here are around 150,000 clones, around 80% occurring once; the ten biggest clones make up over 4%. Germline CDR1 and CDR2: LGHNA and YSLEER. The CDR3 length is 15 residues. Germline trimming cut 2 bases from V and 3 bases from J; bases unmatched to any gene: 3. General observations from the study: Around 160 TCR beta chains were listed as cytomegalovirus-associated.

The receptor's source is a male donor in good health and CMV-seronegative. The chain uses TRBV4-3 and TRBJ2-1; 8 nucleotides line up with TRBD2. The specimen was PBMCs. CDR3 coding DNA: TGCGCCAGCAGCCAAAGTAGCGGGGACTACAATGAGCAGTTCTTC. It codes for CASSQSSGDYNEQFF.